This T cell receptor (beta chain) is drawn from a study of T cell responses to AZD1222 COVID-19 vaccine. Study-level information: Pooling was applied to second doses at about 4 or about 12 weeks.

About this clone itself: Its cognate antigen is unknown.

The CDR3 totals 14 residues. Germline V gene lookup returns CDR1 SGHAT and CDR2 FQNNGV. V shed 1 base and J shed 0 bases, with 4 bases lying between them. Broader study findings: Seropositive at baseline were only a handful of AZD1222 recipients.

Measured with immunoSEQ multiplex PCR; TCRdb has only the in-frame clones, and not every one. The table lists about 150,000 clones, about nine tenths of them singletons. The sequence was collected from an adult in good health. The chain is built from TRBV11-2 and TRBJ1-5; D remains unclear. Sequencing was performed on peripheral blood, taken on day 0 of AZD1222 vaccination. The CDR3 DNA reads as TGTGCCAGCAGCTTAGCCTCTAGCAATCAGCCCCAGCATTTT. Its protein product is CASSLASSNQPQHF.